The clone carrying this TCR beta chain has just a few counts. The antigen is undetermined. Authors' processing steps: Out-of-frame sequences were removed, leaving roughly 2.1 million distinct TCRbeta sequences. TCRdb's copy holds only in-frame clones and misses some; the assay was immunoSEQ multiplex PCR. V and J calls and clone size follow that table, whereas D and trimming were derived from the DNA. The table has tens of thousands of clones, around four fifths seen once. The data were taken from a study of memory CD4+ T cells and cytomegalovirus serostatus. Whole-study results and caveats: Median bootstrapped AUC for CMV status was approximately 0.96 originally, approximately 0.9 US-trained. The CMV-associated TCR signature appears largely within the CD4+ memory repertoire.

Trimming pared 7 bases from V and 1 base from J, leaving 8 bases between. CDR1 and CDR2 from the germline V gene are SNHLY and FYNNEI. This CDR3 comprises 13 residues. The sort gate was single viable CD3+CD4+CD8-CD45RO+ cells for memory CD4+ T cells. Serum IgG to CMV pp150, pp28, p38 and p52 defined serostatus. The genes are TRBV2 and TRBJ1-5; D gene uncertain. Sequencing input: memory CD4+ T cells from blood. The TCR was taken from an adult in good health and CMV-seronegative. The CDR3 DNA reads TGTGCCAGCACCCCCGACAGCAATCAGCCCCAGCATTTT. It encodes CASTPDSNQPQHF.